The source of this TCR beta chain is a study of identical twins. Study conclusions and caveats: Reduced insertions were recorded for abundant cord blood beta clonotypes, with no such pattern in memory repertoires.

This clonotype was seen a few times. Its antigen is still unknown. The germline CDR1 and CDR2 sequences are SGHRS and YFSETQ. V was shortened by 0 bases and J by 6 bases, with 13 bases between the two germline ends. The length of the CDR3 is 15 residues. MiXCR was run by TCRdb on the 5' RACE reads, yielding one entry per CDR3 protein. Of some 760,000 distinct CDR3 sequences listed, 15% to 20% are singletons. Separately, the same data were catalogued under a study of T cells expressing NK-cell markers.

The rearrangement joins TRBV5-1 to TRBJ2-4, with a possible D match to TRBD2 (6 bases). Specimen: PBMCs. The clonotype originates from a woman younger than 30 in good health. The CDR3 DNA is TGCGCCAGCAGCTTGGATCCGGGAGCGGGAAACATTCAGTACTTC. Its translation is CASSLDPGAGNIQYF. Full variable domain (missing parts from reference TRBV5-1 and TRBJ2-4): KAGVTQTPRYLIKTRGQQVTLSCSPISGHRSVSWYQQTPGQGLQFLFEYFSETQRNKGNFPGRFSGRQFSNSRSEMNVSTLELGDSALYLCASSLDPGAGNIQYFGAGTRLSVL.